This T cell receptor (beta chain) came from a study of blood T cell repertoires in COVID-19. About the study: PBMCs, B-cell-depleted T cells, or T cells provided the cDNA or gDNA that made up the material.

V was clipped by 7 bases and J by 5 bases; unmatched bases: 6. This CDR3 has 13 residues. Produced via immunoSEQ multiplex PCR; TCRdb's table is partial and in-frame only. The data contain about 320,000 clones, 85% of them seen just once; the ten biggest clones take up 1.9%. Residents of 24 US areas, aged roughly 18 to 90 years, made up the participants. A COVID-19 case had been met by exposed participants during the 2 weeks before study entry. This TCR came from a woman aged 25 to 39 who had been exposed to COVID-19. The rearrangement links TRBV12-3 or TRBV12-4 to TRBJ2-7; TRBD1 aligns across 9 bases. Sample: PBMCs or T cells enriched from blood (not recorded which). CDR3 residues: CASNQRTGDEQYF. The CDR3 DNA follows: TGTGCCAGCAATCAAAGGACAGGGGACGAGCAGTACTTC.